These 25 T cell receptor beta chains came from one sample sequenced in a study of blood T cell repertoires in COVID-19. Here immunoSEQ multiplex PCR was the method, and the copy in TCRdb shows in-frame clones only, minus some. The sample lists some 70,000 clones, 70% to 90% occurring once. The specimen sequenced was peripheral blood. Every receptor here comes from a woman of 80 years or more with active COVID-19.

The V gene is TRBV7-9, the J gene TRBJ2-3; 7 nucleotides align to TRBD2. Trimming removed 1 base from V and 4 bases from J; junction bases left unmatched: 8. Germline V CDR1 and CDR2: SEHNR, FQNEAQ (reference sequence). There are 16 residues in the CDR3. The DNA of the CDR3 is TGTGCCAGCAGCTTAGGGAGCGGGAAGGTAGCAGATACGCAGTATTTT. Its translation is CASSLGSGKVADTQYF.

This sequence joins TRBV28 and TRBJ2-5; no clear D. The CDR3 contains 14 residues. The germline gives CDR1 MDHEN, CDR2 SYDVKM. The V end was cut by 7 bases, the J end by 0 bases, with 12 bases between. DNA for the CDR3: TGTGCCAGCAACAATCAGGAAAACCAAGAGACCCAGTACTTC. Amino acids: CASNNQENQETQYF.

The chain has TRBV18 and TRBJ2-3; 7 positions match TRBD2. In germline, CDR1 is KGHSH, CDR2 LQKENI. The junction had 6 bases not matched to a gene; V was cut back by 4 bases and J by 2 bases. CDR3 length: 15 residues. CDR3: CASSQSSGLTDTQYF. The DNA for the CDR3 is TGTGCCAGCTCACAGTCTAGCGGACTCACAGATACGCAGTATTTT.

The chain links TRBV5-6 to TRBJ2-3; no reliable D call. Trimming left V 4 bases short and J 2 bases short, with 8 bases between. Germline CDR1 reads SGHDT; CDR2 reads YYEEEE. The length of the CDR3 is 13 residues. Here the CDR3 reads CASSAYYTDTQYF. The CDR3 region has the DNA TGTGCCAGCAGCGCGTACTACACAGATACGCAGTATTTT.

The V and J genes are TRBV5-1 and TRBJ2-7, with 8 bases identical to TRBD2. The CDR3 has 15 residues. Germline-derived CDR1 and CDR2 are SGHRS and YFSETQ. J gave up 4 bases and V 5 bases, and 11 bases lay outside the gene matches. The CDR3 reads CASRPVGGVLYEQYF. CDR3 DNA sequence: TGCGCCAGCAGACCGGTCGGGGGGGTGCTTTACGAGCAGTACTTC.

The gene calls are TRBV28 and TRBJ2-3; the D is unclear. V shed 4 bases and J shed 0 bases, with 11 bases lying between them. The CDR3 runs 15 residues. Germline CDR1 MDHEN, CDR2 SYDVKM. CDR3 sequence reads: CASSSGVPSTDTQYF. The CDR3 DNA is TGTGCCAGCAGTTCTGGAGTCCCAAGCACAGATACGCAGTATTTT. The variable domain in full, with the rest retrieved from reference TRBV28 and TRBJ2-3, is DVKVTQSSRYLVKRTGEKVFLECVQDMDHENMFWYRQDPGLGLRLIYFSYDVKMKEKGDIPEGYSVSREKKERFSLILESASTNQTSMYLCASSSGVPSTDTQYFGPGTRLTVL.

The gene calls are TRBV5-1 and TRBJ2-7; 12 bases agree with TRBD2. The CDR3 consists of 14 residues. CDR1 and CDR2 (germline): SGHRS, YFSETQ. V lost 3 bases and J lost 4; bases outside the gene matches: 2. The CDR3 loop is CASSYGLAGYEQYF. The CDR3 nucleotides are TGCGCCAGCAGCTACGGACTAGCGGGATACGAGCAGTACTTC.

The chain employs TRBV10-3 and TRBJ1-3, with 7 bases lining up with TRBD1. The CDR3 runs 12 residues. V lost 9 bases and J lost 2; bases outside the gene matches: 1. Per the germline V gene, CDR1 is ENHRY and CDR2 is SYGVKD. CDR3 amino acids: CAITGAGNTIYF. The CDR3 nucleotides are TGTGCCATTACAGGGGCTGGAAACACCATATATTTT.

This clone occurred once. The V and J genes are TRBV7-2 and TRBJ2-3; 9 bases fit TRBD1. After removal of 5 bases from V and 4 bases from J, the junction contained 7 bases not matched to a gene. The CDR3 covers 15 residues. In germline, CDR1 is SGHTA, CDR2 FQGNSA. CDR3 region: CASSQWDREADTQYF. The CDR3 DNA is TGTGCCAGCAGCCAATGGGACAGGGAGGCAGATACGCAGTATTTT.

The chain uses TRBV7-6 and TRBJ2-1; 13 nucleotides match TRBD2. The J segment lost 3 bases and the V segment lost 3 bases, leaving 8 bases of the junction unmatched. The CDR3 covers 18 residues. Germline-derived CDR1 and CDR2 are SGHVS and FNYEAQ. As DNA, the CDR3 is TGTGCCAGCAGCTTGGGAAGGACTAGCGGGAGAGTCTACAATGAGCAGTTCTTC. This sequence encodes CASSLGRTSGRVYNEQFF.

This sequence joins TRBV12-3 or TRBV12-4 and TRBJ1-4; D call uncertain. The CDR3 is 12 amino acids. The V gene lost 5 bases and the J gene lost 8 bases, with 9 bases spanning the gap. This CDR3 reads CASSLLAEKLFF. DNA for the CDR3: TGTGCCAGCAGTCTTCTAGCGGAAAAACTGTTTTTT.

CDR3 residues: CASAKGVTEAFF. CDR3 nucleotides: TGTGCCAGCGCAAAGGGGGTCACTGAAGCTTTCTTT. The chain employs TRBV6-5 and TRBJ1-1; possibly TRBD1 for D (6 bases). V was pared by 8 bases and J by 4 bases, with 11 bases between. The CDR3 spans 12 residues. The germline V gene encodes CDR1 MNHEY and CDR2 SVGAGI.

This sequence joins TRBV29-1 and TRBJ2-1, with 8 bases identical to TRBD2. The CDR3 has 15 amino acids. Germline CDR1 SQVTM, CDR2 ANQGSEA. J lost 5 bases, V lost 4 bases, and 10 bases had no gene match. In DNA, the CDR3 is TGCAGCGTTGTACGACCAGCGGGAGTCAACAATGAGCAGTTCTTC. Amino acid sequence: CSVVRPAGVNNEQFF.

The J gene is TRBJ2-5, the V gene TRBV21-1; the D call of TRBD1 is as the table states it, not checked on the DNA. TRBV21-1 is termed a pseudogene. This CDR3 is built from 14 residues. The CDR3 reads CASSKRQGHETQYF. DNA of the CDR3: TGTGCCAGCAGCAAAAGACAGGGCCACGAGACCCAGTACTTC.

The chain has TRBV6-5 and TRBJ1-4; maybe TRBD1 (5 bases). From germline, CDR1 is MNHEY and CDR2 SVGAGI. V was cut by 6 bases and J by 4 bases, with 15 bases left in between. The CDR3 runs 15 residues. The CDR3 reads CASSAVRQSNEKLFF. CDR3 sequence (DNA): TGTGCCAGCAGCGCCGTTAGACAGAGTAATGAAAAACTGTTTTTT.

The CDR3, as DNA: TGTGCCAGCAGGACAGGGAATGGCTACACCTTC. Translation: CASRTGNGYTF. The chain joins TRBV19 to TRBJ1-2; 8 bases agree with TRBD1. Germline CDR1 and CDR2: LNHDA and SQIVND (reference sequence). Trimming removed 9 bases from V and 6 bases from J; junction bases left unmatched: 3. This CDR3 spans 11 amino acids.

V usage is TRBV6-5 and J usage is TRBJ1-4; D remains ambiguous. The CDR3 has 15 residues. Trimming removed 2 bases at V and 7 bases at J, with 14 bases between. Germline lookup yields CDR1 MNHEY and CDR2 SVGAGI. DNA for the CDR3: TGTGCCAGCAGTTACCGAGGGCTCGCCGGTGAAAAACTGTTTTTT. This encodes CASSYRGLAGEKLFF.

The chain uses TRBV25-1 and TRBJ1-2; 8 bases agree with TRBD1. This CDR3 region has 14 residues. Per the germline V gene, CDR1 is MGHDK and CDR2 is SYGVNS. V trimming: 5 bases; J trimming: 5 bases; junction bases outside the gene matches: 7. CDR3 amino acids: CASSSDRGSYGYTF. The CDR3 nucleotides are TGTGCCAGCAGTTCAGACAGGGGATCTTATGGCTACACCTTC.

This rearrangement joins TRBV7-8 to TRBJ1-4; 7 nucleotides agree with TRBD1. V trimming: 5 bases; J trimming: 5 bases; junction bases outside the gene matches: 5. This CDR3 comprises 14 residues. CDR1 SGHVS and CDR2 FQNEAQ come from the germline V gene. In DNA, the CDR3 is TGTGCCAGCAGCGCGGGACAGATAAATGAAAAACTGTTTTTT. Translating it yields CASSAGQINEKLFF.

The rearrangement links TRBV4-3 to TRBJ1-2, with D possibly matching TRBD1 (6 bases). The germline V and J ends were trimmed by 2 bases and 8 bases, with 15 bases remaining between them. The length of the CDR3 is 14 residues. CDR1 and CDR2 (germline): LGHNA, YSLEER. For the CDR3, the DNA is TGCGCCAGCAGCCAAACGACAGGCGGCCTAGGCTACACCTTC. Protein sequence: CASSQTTGGLGYTF.

A single count supports this clone. This chain's CDR3 is CASSQDHSISTDTQYF. Here the CDR3 DNA reads TGCGCCAGCAGCCAAGATCACTCGATCAGCACAGATACGCAGTATTTT. V gene TRBV4-3 combines with J gene TRBJ2-3, with D uncertain. V lost 0 bases to trimming and J lost 0 bases, with 10 bases between them. The length of the CDR3 is 16 residues. Germline assignment: CDR1 LGHNA and CDR2 YSLEER.

This sequence joins TRBV6-6 and TRBJ2-2; a weak D match, TRBD2 (6 bases). Germline V gives CDR1 MNHNY, CDR2 SVGAGI (reference sequence). V was pared by 4 bases and J by 4 bases, with 13 bases between. CDR3 length: 15 residues. This CDR3 is CASSLGGAGTGELFF. Here the CDR3 DNA reads TGTGCCAGCAGTTTAGGAGGGGCGGGCACCGGGGAGCTGTTTTTT.

The V call is TRBV3-1 (or the pseudogene TRBV3-2), the J call TRBJ2-1; D perhaps matches TRBD1 (7 bases). CDR3 size: 14 residues. Germline CDR1 and CDR2: LGHDT and YNNKEL (reference sequence). Trimming removed 5 bases from V and 6 bases from J, with 14 bases in between. As DNA, the CDR3 is TGTGCCAGCAGCTCGGAGGGGGCCCGCAATGAGCAGTTCTTC. Its protein is CASSSEGARNEQFF.

The genes are TRBV6-6 and TRBJ2-2, with 8 bases aligning to TRBD1. The V gene's germline CDR1 is MNHNY and CDR2 SVGAGI (reference sequence). The CDR3 has 16 residues. V shed 8 bases, J shed 0 bases, and the junction held 8 bases outside the gene matches. The CDR3 here is CASGPTGASNTGELFF. CDR3 nucleotides: TGTGCCAGCGGCCCGACAGGGGCTTCGAACACCGGGGAGCTGTTTTTT.

This chain links TRBV7-2 with TRBJ1-2; 7 bases are shared with TRBD1. This CDR3 contains 16 residues. Germline values: CDR1 SGHTA, CDR2 FQGNSA. After removal of 1 base from V and 4 bases from J, the junction contained 9 bases not matched to a gene. The CDR3 here is CASSLGRGRGSYGYTF. DNA for the CDR3: TGTGCCAGCAGCTTAGGACGTGGCAGGGGGAGCTATGGCTACACCTTC.